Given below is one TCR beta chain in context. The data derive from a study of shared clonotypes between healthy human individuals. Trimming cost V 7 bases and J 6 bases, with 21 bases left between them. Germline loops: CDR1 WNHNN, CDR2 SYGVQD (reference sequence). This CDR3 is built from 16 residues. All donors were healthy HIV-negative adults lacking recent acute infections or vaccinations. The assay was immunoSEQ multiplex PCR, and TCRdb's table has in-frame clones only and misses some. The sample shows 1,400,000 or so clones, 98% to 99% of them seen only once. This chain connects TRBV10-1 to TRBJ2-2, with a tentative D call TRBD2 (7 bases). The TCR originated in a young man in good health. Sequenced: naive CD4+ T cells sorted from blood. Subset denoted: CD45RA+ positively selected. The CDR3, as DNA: TGCGCCAGCAATAGGATGATGGGGGGGGCCCCCGGGGAGCTGTTTTTT. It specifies CASNRMMGGAPGELFF.